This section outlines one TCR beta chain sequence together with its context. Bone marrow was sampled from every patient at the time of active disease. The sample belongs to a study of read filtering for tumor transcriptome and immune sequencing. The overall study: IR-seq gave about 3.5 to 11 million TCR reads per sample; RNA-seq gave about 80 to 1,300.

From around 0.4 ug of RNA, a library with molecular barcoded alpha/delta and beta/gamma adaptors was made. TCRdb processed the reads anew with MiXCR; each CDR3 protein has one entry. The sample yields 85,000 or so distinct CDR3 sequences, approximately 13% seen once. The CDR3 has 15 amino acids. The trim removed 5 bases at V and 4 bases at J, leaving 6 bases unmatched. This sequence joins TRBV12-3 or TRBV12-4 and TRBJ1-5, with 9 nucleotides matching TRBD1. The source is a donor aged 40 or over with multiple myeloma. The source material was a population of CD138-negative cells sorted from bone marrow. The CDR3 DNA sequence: TGTGCCAGCAGTCAGTCGGACAGGGGAAATCAGCCCCAGCATTTT. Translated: CASSQSDRGNQPQHF.